A selection of T cell receptor beta chains follows, all from one sample in a study of T cell responses to AZD1222 COVID-19 vaccine. Assay used: immunoSEQ multiplex PCR; TCRdb lists only in-frame clones, some missing. The sample shows 90,000 to 120,000 clones, around 92% of them seen only once. The specimen comprised peripheral blood, sampled 28 days after the second AZD1222 dose. The source of these receptors is an adult who received the AZD1222 COVID-19 vaccine. The CDR3 runs from the conserved cysteine through the conserved F or W. A D gene is named only where the DNA matches it firmly. Not all rows give a size; the values are once, few, many and, for expanded clones, a class.

CDR3aa: CASTMGARGTGELFF
CDR3nt: TGTGCCAGCACTATGGGGGCGCGAGGCACCGGGGAGCTGTTTTTT
v_gene: TRBV6-6
abundance: .
d_gene: .
j_gene: TRBJ2-2

CDR3aa: CASSFRTGVRNQPQHF
CDR3nt: TGTGCCAGCAGCTTTCGGACAGGGGTACGCAATCAGCCCCAGCATTTT
v_gene: TRBV5-6
abundance: .
d_gene: TRBD1
j_gene: TRBJ1-5

CDR3aa: CASSHLTGVNEKLFF
CDR3nt: TGTGCCAGCAGCCACTTAACAGGGGTCAATGAAAAACTGTTTTTT
v_gene: TRBV14
abundance: .
d_gene: TRBD1
j_gene: TRBJ1-4

CDR3aa: CASSLGGDRVDTGELFF
CDR3nt: TGTGCCAGCAGCTTGGGAGGGGACAGGGTCGACACCGGGGAGCTGTTTTTT
v_gene: TRBV5-8
abundance: .
d_gene: TRBD1
j_gene: TRBJ2-2

CDR3aa: CASSPPQWSGMYNEQFF
CDR3nt: TGTGCCAGCAGCCCTCCCCAATGGAGCGGGATGTACAATGAGCAGTTCTTC
v_gene: TRBV3-1/TRBV3-2
abundance: .
d_gene: TRBD2
j_gene: TRBJ2-1

CDR3aa: CASSSTGEKEKLFF
CDR3nt: TGTGCCAGCAGTTCGACAGGGGAGAAGGAAAAACTGTTTTTT
v_gene: TRBV28
abundance: .
d_gene: TRBD1
j_gene: TRBJ1-4

CDR3aa: CASSEGTSGSVAETQYF
CDR3nt: TGTGCCAGCAGTGAGGGGACTAGCGGGAGCGTGGCAGAGACCCAGTACTTC
v_gene: TRBV2
abundance: .
d_gene: TRBD2
j_gene: TRBJ2-5

CDR3aa: CSAWQGTEAFF
CDR3nt: TGCAGCGCTTGGCAGGGGACTGAAGCTTTCTTT
v_gene: TRBV29-1
abundance: .
d_gene: .
j_gene: TRBJ1-1

CDR3aa: CAISEGVATRELFF
CDR3nt: TGTGCCATCAGTGAGGGGGTAGCGACCAGGGAGCTGTTTTTT
v_gene: TRBV10-3
abundance: .
d_gene: .
j_gene: TRBJ2-2

CDR3aa: CASRRQGGPGELFF
CDR3nt: TGTGCCAGCAGACGCCAGGGGGGACCCGGGGAGCTGTTTTTT
v_gene: TRBV28
abundance: .
d_gene: .
j_gene: TRBJ2-2

CDR3aa: CASSERGLRAEAFF
CDR3nt: TGTGCCAGCAGTGAACGGGGTCTGAGGGCTGAAGCTTTCTTT
v_gene: TRBV2
abundance: .
d_gene: .
j_gene: TRBJ1-1

CDR3aa: CASSQDQGTKEKLFF
CDR3nt: TGTGCCAGCAGCCAAGATCAGGGTACAAAGGAAAAACTGTTTTTT
v_gene: TRBV4-2
abundance: .
d_gene: .
j_gene: TRBJ1-4

CDR3aa: CASSEWAGGQGYTF
CDR3nt: TGTGCCAGCAGTGAATGGGCAGGGGGACAAGGCTACACCTTC
v_gene: TRBV6-1
abundance: once
d_gene: TRBD1
j_gene: TRBJ1-2

CDR3aa: CASSLGKGLNTEAFF
CDR3nt: TGTGCCAGCAGCTTGGGTAAAGGGTTGAACACTGAAGCTTTCTTT
v_gene: TRBV5-8
abundance: once
d_gene: .
j_gene: TRBJ1-1

CDR3aa: CASSLLAGVVNTQYF
CDR3nt: TGTGCCAGCAGCTTACTAGCGGGAGTCGTGAATACGCAGTATTTT
v_gene: TRBV7-2
abundance: .
d_gene: TRBD2
j_gene: TRBJ2-3

CDR3aa: CASSSQNNHEQYF
CDR3nt: TGTGCCAGCAGCTCACAAAACAACCACGAGCAGTACTTC
v_gene: TRBV9
abundance: .
d_gene: .
j_gene: TRBJ2-7

CDR3aa: CASSQVDLLSYNEQFF
CDR3nt: TGCGCCAGCAGCCAAGTTGACCTCCTCTCCTACAATGAGCAGTTCTTC
v_gene: TRBV4-1
abundance: .
d_gene: .
j_gene: TRBJ2-1

CDR3aa: CASSLEEGKSYNSPLHF
CDR3nt: TGTGCCAGCAGCTTAGAGGAGGGTAAGTCCTATAATTCACCCCTCCACTTT
v_gene: TRBV11-2
abundance: .
d_gene: .
j_gene: TRBJ1-6

CDR3aa: CASSHRQGRRNTEAFF
CDR3nt: TGTGCCAGCAGCCACCGACAGGGGAGGCGGAACACTGAAGCTTTCTTT
v_gene: TRBV7-9
abundance: .
d_gene: TRBD1
j_gene: TRBJ1-1

CDR3aa: CAISESGGLASIAEAFF
CDR3nt: TGTGCCATCAGTGAGTCAGGGGGCTTAGCGTCTATCGCTGAAGCTTTCTTT
v_gene: TRBV10-3
abundance: once
d_gene: TRBD1
j_gene: TRBJ1-1

CDR3aa: CAWSVEPYGYTF
CDR3nt: TGTGCCTGGAGTGTAGAGCCCTATGGCTACACCTTC
v_gene: TRBV30
abundance: .
d_gene: .
j_gene: TRBJ1-2

CDR3aa: CASSKDRSLPEAFF
CDR3nt: TGTGCCAGTAGTAAGGACAGGTCCCTTCCTGAAGCTTTCTTT
v_gene: TRBV19
abundance: .
d_gene: TRBD1
j_gene: TRBJ1-1

CDR3aa: CASSRRAGNTIYF
CDR3nt: TGTGCCAGCAGCCGCAGGGCGGGAAACACCATATATTTT
v_gene: TRBV5-6
abundance: .
d_gene: .
j_gene: TRBJ1-3

CDR3aa: CASSPPSRTGELFF
CDR3nt: TGTGCCAGCTCACCGCCCTCTCGGACCGGGGAGCTGTTTTTT
v_gene: TRBV18
abundance: .
d_gene: .
j_gene: TRBJ2-2

CDR3aa: CASSQVRGHEQFF
CDR3nt: TGTGCCAGCAGCCAAGTACGGGGGCATGAGCAGTTCTTC
v_gene: TRBV14
abundance: .
d_gene: .
j_gene: TRBJ2-1

CDR3aa: CASSSPRTRRPNEQYF
CDR3nt: TGTGCCAGCAGCTCCCCGAGGACTAGGCGTCCCAACGAGCAGTACTTC
v_gene: TRBV28
abundance: few
d_gene: TRBD2
j_gene: TRBJ2-7

CDR3aa: CASSYSVASGRVGEQFF
CDR3nt: TGTGCCAGCAGCTACTCGGTGGCTAGCGGGAGGGTCGGTGAGCAGTTCTTC
v_gene: TRBV7-3
abundance: .
d_gene: TRBD2
j_gene: TRBJ2-1

CDR3aa: CASSQGNDGYTF
CDR3nt: TGTGCCAGCAGCCAGGGAAACGATGGCTACACCTTC
v_gene: TRBV7-8
abundance: .
d_gene: .
j_gene: TRBJ1-2

CDR3aa: CASSLARTVNTEAFF
CDR3nt: TGCGCCAGCAGCTTGGCCCGGACGGTGAACACTGAAGCTTTCTTT
v_gene: TRBV5-1
abundance: .
d_gene: .
j_gene: TRBJ1-1

CDR3aa: CAIRQGQPMNTEAFF
CDR3nt: TGTGCCATCAGACAGGGACAGCCTATGAACACTGAAGCTTTCTTT
v_gene: TRBV10-3
abundance: once
d_gene: TRBD1
j_gene: TRBJ1-1

CDR3aa: CASRYGQGIPEAFF
CDR3nt: TGTGCCAGCAGATACGGACAGGGAATCCCTGAAGCTTTCTTT
v_gene: TRBV7-2
abundance: .
d_gene: TRBD1
j_gene: TRBJ1-1

CDR3aa: CASSFPGGNTEAFF
CDR3nt: TGTGCCAGCAGTTTCCCCGGAGGGAACACTGAAGCTTTCTTT
v_gene: TRBV28
abundance: .
d_gene: .
j_gene: TRBJ1-1

CDR3aa: CASSLARQGYYEQYF
CDR3nt: TGCGCCAGCAGCCTCGCTCGGCAGGGCTACTACGAGCAGTACTTC
v_gene: TRBV4-3
abundance: .
d_gene: .
j_gene: TRBJ2-7

CDR3aa: CAISSPRENEQYF
CDR3nt: TGTGCCATCAGTTCCCCTAGAGAGAACGAGCAGTACTTC
v_gene: TRBV10-3
abundance: .
d_gene: .
j_gene: TRBJ2-7

CDR3aa: CASSLVSEMGYTF
CDR3nt: TGTGCCAGCAGTTTAGTCAGCGAAATGGGCTACACCTTC
v_gene: TRBV12-3/TRBV12-4
abundance: .
d_gene: .
j_gene: TRBJ1-2

CDR3aa: CASSGAEGTDTQYF
CDR3nt: TGCGCCAGCTCCGGGGCAGAAGGGACAGATACGCAGTATTTT
v_gene: TRBV4-1
abundance: once
d_gene: .
j_gene: TRBJ2-3

CDR3aa: CASSDYLAGDLSAYNEQFF
CDR3nt: TGCGCCAGCAGTGATTACCTAGCGGGAGATCTAAGCGCCTACAATGAGCAGTTCTTC
v_gene: TRBV10-2
abundance: .
d_gene: TRBD2
j_gene: TRBJ2-1